This TCR beta chain originates from a study of blood T cell repertoires in COVID-19. Study context: The United States, Italy and Spain provided the acute and convalescent COVID-19 samples. PBMCs, B-cell-depleted T cells, or T cells provided the cDNA or gDNA that made up the material.

This clone was picked up a small number of times. V was clipped by 5 bases and J by 0 bases; unmatched bases: 3. Per germline, CDR1 SEHNR and CDR2 FQNEAQ (reference sequence). The CDR3 loop spans 15 amino acids. The authors' processing: Nucleated cell counts were estimated from reference gene primer amplification. The repertoire was sequenced with immunoSEQ multiplex PCR; TCRdb's copy has only in-frame clones and lacks some. V, J and clone size are those of that table, while D and trimming were read from the DNA. The sample has a few hundred thousand clones, around 89% seen once. The receptor's source is a man aged 25-45 years with acute or convalescent COVID-19. This sequence joins TRBV7-9 and TRBJ1-4; 7 bases fit TRBD1. The material sequenced was peripheral blood. CDR3 sequence: CASSQGTATNEKLFF. The CDR3 DNA is TGTGCCAGCAGCCAGGGGACAGCAACTAATGAAAAACTGTTTTTT.